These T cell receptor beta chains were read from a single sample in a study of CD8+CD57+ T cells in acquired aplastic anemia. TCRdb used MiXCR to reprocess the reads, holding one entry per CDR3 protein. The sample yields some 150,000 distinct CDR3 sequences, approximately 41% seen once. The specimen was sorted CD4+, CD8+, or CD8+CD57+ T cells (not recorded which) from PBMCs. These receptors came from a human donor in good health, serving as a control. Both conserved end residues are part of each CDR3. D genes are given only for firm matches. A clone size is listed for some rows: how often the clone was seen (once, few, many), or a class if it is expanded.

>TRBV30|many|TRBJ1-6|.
TGTGCCTGGAGTAGGGAACAAAGGCGATCACCCCTCCACTTT
CAWSREQRRSPLHF
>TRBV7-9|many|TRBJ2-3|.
TGTGCCAGCAGCGAAGAAGGTGGCGCAGATACGCAGTATTTT
CASSEEGGADTQYF
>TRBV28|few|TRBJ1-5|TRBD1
TGTGCCAGCAGTAGACAGGGGGTGGGGGGCAATCAGCCCCAGCATTTT
CASSRQGVGGNQPQHF
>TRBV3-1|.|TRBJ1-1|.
TGTGCCAGCAGCCAAGGCCCGGGCGGTAAAGCTTTCTTT
CASSQGPGGKAFF
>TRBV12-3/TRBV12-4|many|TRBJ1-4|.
TGTGCCAGCAGTATTTACAGGTCAACTAATGAAAAACTGTTTTTT
CASSIYRSTNEKLFF
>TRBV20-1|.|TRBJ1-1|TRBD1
TGCAGTGCACCGGACAGGGGGCGTACTGAAGCTTTCTTT
CSAPDRGRTEAFF
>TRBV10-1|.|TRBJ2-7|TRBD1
TGCGCCAGCGGTGACAGGGCCTACGAGCAGTACTTC
CASGDRAYEQYF
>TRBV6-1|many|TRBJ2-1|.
TGTGCCAGCAGTGAGTCCCTTGGCCCCTACAATGAGCAGTTCTTC
CASSESLGPYNEQFF
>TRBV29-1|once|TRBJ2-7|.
TGCAGCGTTTTTCACGGATACGAGCAGTACTTC
CSVFHGYEQYF
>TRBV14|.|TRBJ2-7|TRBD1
TGTGCCAGCAGCCAAGGGGCGGGACAGGGGTCTGGTGAGCAGTACTTC
CASSQGAGQGSGEQYF
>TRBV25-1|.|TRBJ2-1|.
TGTGCCAGCAGCTTAATTTTCGCCGACGGTGAGCAGTTCTTC
CASSLIFADGEQFF
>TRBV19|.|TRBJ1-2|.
TGTGCCAGTAGTCGCGGGGGCTATGGCTACACCTTC
CASSRGGYGYTF
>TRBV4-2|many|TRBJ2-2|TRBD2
TGTGCCAGCAGCCAAGGGGATAGCGGGAGGGCGGAGCTGTTTTTT
CASSQGDSGRAELFF
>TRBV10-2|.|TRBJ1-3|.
TGCGCCACCCAGGGGAGCTCCTCTGGAAACACCATATATTTT
CATQGSSSGNTIYF
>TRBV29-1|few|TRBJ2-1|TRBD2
TGCAGCGTCGCCGGGACTAGCGGGAGCCTAAATGAGCAGTTCTTC
CSVAGTSGSLNEQFF
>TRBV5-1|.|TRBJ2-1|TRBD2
TGCGCCAGCAGCTTGGTCGGCGGGGGGGCCTACAATGAGCAGTTCTTC
CASSLVGGGAYNEQFF
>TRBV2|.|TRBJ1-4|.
TGTGCCAGCAGTGAGGGGTGGCGTACTGAAAAACTGTTTTTT
CASSEGWRTEKLFF
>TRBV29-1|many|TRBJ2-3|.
TGCAGCGTTGGATACGGGGGCACAGATACGCAGTATTTT
CSVGYGGTDTQYF
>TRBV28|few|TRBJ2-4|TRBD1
TGTGCCAGCAGTGGGACAGGGGCTCCAAACATTCAGTACTTC
CASSGTGAPNIQYF
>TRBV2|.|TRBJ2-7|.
TGTGCCACCAGTGGTGGGTACAATGAGCAGTACTTC
CATSGGYNEQYF
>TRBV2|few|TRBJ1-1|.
TGTGCCAGCAGTGAAGGGACAGAGAACACTGAAGCTTTCTTT
CASSEGTENTEAFF
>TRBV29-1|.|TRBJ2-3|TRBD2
TGCAGCGTGGGGGGGGTCCCTAGCACAGATACGCAGTATTTT
CSVGGVPSTDTQYF
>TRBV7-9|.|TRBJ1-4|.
TGTGCCAGCAGCCATCGGCTACCGGGAAAACTGTTTTTT
CASSHRLPGKLFF
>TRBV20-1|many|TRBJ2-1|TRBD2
TGCAGTGCTAGCGCGTCTAGCGGGGGGGCCGTGTACAATGAGCAGTTCTTC
CSASASSGGAVYNEQFF
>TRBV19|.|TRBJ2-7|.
TGTGCCAGTAGTTCACAGCGGGCTGGGGAGCAGTACTTC
CASSSQRAGEQYF
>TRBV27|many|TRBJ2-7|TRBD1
TGTGCCAGCAGTTTACAGGGGGCTGCCTACGAGCAGTACTTC
CASSLQGAAYEQYF
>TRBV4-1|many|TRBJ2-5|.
TGCGCCAGCAGCCAAGGGTGGGCCCGGAGAGAGACCCAGTACTTC
CASSQGWARRETQYF
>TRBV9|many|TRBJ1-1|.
TGTGCCAGCAGCCCCCGGATGAACACTGAAGCTTTCTTT
CASSPRMNTEAFF
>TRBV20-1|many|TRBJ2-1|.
TGCAGTGCTAGAGACCTTGGGAGTAGCGGCTCCTACAATGAGCAGTTCTTC
CSARDLGSSGSYNEQFF
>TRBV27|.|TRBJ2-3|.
TGTGCCAGCAGTCCCCTCCATTGGGGGGGGCGAAGAGATACGCAGTATTTT
CASSPLHWGGRRDTQYF
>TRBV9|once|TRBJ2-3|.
TGTGCCAGCACCACGAGCGGCTCGAGCACAGATACGCAGTATTTT
CASTTSGSSTDTQYF
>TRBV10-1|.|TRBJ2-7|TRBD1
TGCGCCAGCAGTGAGTCTGGTGCCAGCAGCTTCAGGACAGGGCCCATCTCCTACGAGCAGTACTTC
CASSESGASSFRTGPISYEQYF
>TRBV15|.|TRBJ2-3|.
TGCGCCACCAGCAGAGACCTCTCGAGCAAGAACGCAGATACGCAGTATTTT
CATSRDLSSKNADTQYF